This section outlines one T cell receptor beta chain sequence together with its context. This specimen belongs to a study of blood T cell repertoires in COVID-19. Here immunoSEQ multiplex PCR was the method, and the copy in TCRdb shows in-frame clones only, minus some. The sample has around 100,000 clones, approximately 91% seen once. CDR1 and CDR2 from the germline V gene are SGDLS and YYNGEE. The CDR3 extends over 16 amino acids. Trimming shortened V by 4 bases and J by 0 bases, and 15 bases separated the two germline ends. The rearrangement joins TRBV9 to TRBJ2-3; D possibly corresponds to TRBD1 (6 bases). The sequence came from a man aged 45-65 years with active COVID-19. Sequencing used peripheral blood. In DNA, the CDR3 is TGTGCCAGCAGCCGCCGGGACACCCTAAGCACAGATACGCAGTATTTT. It translates to CASSRRDTLSTDTQYF.